The T cell receptor beta chain under discussion was sequenced for a study of immune cell composition in non-small cell lung cancer. Regarding the study as a whole: Roughly 75% of squamous and around a third of adenocarcinoma cases had tumour-associated clones >0.5%. Smoking pack-years did not significantly correlate with tumour TCR-beta clonality.

Points on this clone: Its antigen is currently unknown.

Normal lung sampling was at least 3 cm from the tumour, as distant as possible. Here immunoSEQ multiplex PCR was the method, and the copy in TCRdb shows in-frame clones only, minus some. The sample has 5,000 to 7,500 clones, about 79% seen once. The CDR3 length is 13 residues. V lost 5 bases to trimming and J lost 5 bases, with 15 bases between them. Germline V gives CDR1 SQVTM, CDR2 ANQGSEA. The chain recombines TRBV29-1 with TRBJ2-5, with D perhaps TRBD2 (5 bases). This sequence originates from a human donor with non-small cell lung cancer. Sequencing was performed on non-adjacent lung tissue. The CDR3 protein is CSVNRMTTETQYF. In nucleotides, the CDR3 is TGCAGCGTTAATCGTATGACTACGGAGACCCAGTACTTC.